This TCR beta chain was profiled in a study of T cell responses to AZD1222 COVID-19 vaccine. Study-level results: The study found Spike-specific TCR breadth and depth rose after two AZD1222 doses. Sampling that yielded the repertoires occurred only after the peak T cell response. As reported, nearly half of all spike-specific TCRs target variant regions that are unmutated.

Germline CDR1 and CDR2: MNHEY and SVGEGT. V was pared by 1 base and J by 4 bases, with 3 bases of the junction left unmatched. This CDR3 is built from 16 residues. Pooled together were second doses at about 4 or about 12 weeks. Only one count was recorded for this clone. Its antigen is still unknown. Generated by immunoSEQ multiplex PCR, the TCRdb table keeps only in-frame clones and is missing some. The sample records 100,000 to 130,000 clones, about 93% being singletons. The receptor was isolated from an adult who received the AZD1222 COVID-19 vaccine. This rearrangement joins TRBV6-2 or TRBV6-3 to TRBJ2-1; 11 bases match TRBD2. This sample comprised peripheral blood, obtained 28 days after the second AZD1222 dose. Written as DNA, the CDR3 is TGTGCCAGCAGTTACTTTAGCGGGAGGGGGTACAATGAGCAGTTCTTC. Its translation is CASSYFSGRGYNEQFF.